A single T cell receptor beta chain is shown here with its context. TCRdb re-called the 5' RACE reads through MiXCR, storing one row per CDR3 protein. The sample yields 40,000 to 55,000 distinct CDR3 sequences, 7% to 8% seen once. This sample is drawn from a study of early T cells in non-severe SARS-CoV-2 infection. V lost 3 bases, J lost 6 bases, and 0 bases stayed unmatched. The CDR3 is 12 amino acids. Germline V gene data show CDR1 as SGDLS and CDR2 as YYNGEE. The sequenced sample consisted of whole blood. The chain couples TRBV9 to TRBJ1-5, with 7 bases aligning to TRBD1. The TCR was taken from an adult who was a healthcare worker with PCR-confirmed SARS-CoV-2 infection or an uninfected control (not recorded which). The CDR3 DNA sequence: TGTGCCAGCAGCGCAGGGGGTCAGCCCCAGCATTTT. This translates into CASSAGGQPQHF.